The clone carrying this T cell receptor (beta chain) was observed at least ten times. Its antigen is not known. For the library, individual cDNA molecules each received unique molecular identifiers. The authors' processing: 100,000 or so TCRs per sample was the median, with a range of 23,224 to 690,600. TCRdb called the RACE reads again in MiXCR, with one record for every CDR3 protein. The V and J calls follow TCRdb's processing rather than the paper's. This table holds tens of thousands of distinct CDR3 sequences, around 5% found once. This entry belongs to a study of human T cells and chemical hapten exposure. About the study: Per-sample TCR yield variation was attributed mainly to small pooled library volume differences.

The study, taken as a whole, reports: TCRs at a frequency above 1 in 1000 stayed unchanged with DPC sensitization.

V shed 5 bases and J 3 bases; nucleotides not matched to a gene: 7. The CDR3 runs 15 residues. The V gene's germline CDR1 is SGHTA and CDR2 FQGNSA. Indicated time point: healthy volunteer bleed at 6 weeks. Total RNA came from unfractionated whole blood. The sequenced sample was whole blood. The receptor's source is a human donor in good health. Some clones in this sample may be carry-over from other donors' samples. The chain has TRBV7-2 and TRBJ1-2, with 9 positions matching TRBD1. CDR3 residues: CASSHPDRGDYGYTF. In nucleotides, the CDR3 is TGTGCCAGCAGCCACCCGGACAGGGGAGACTATGGCTACACCTTC.